The 32 T cell receptor beta chains reported below all come from one sample, sequenced in a study of blood T cell repertoires in COVID-19. Here immunoSEQ multiplex PCR was the method, and the copy in TCRdb shows in-frame clones only, minus some. The table lists approximately 300,000 clones, around nine tenths of them singletons. Sequences were obtained from PBMCs or T cells enriched from blood (not recorded which). Receptor source: a woman younger than 45 who had recovered from COVID-19.

This sequence joins TRBV6-4 and TRBJ1-6; perhaps TRBD1 as D (5 bases). Germline values: CDR1 MRHNA, CDR2 SNTAGT. The V end was cut by 2 bases, the J end by 7 bases, with 12 bases between. This CDR3 comprises 15 residues. CDR3: CASSDEGLANSPLHF. The CDR3 DNA is TGTGCCAGCAGTGACGAGGGACTGGCCAATTCACCCCTCCACTTT.

This clone was counted a single time. The chain combines TRBV5-1 with TRBJ1-2; no clear D. Germline V gene data show CDR1 as SGHRS and CDR2 as YFSETQ. V was cut by 6 bases and J by 9 bases, with 18 bases left in between. The CDR3 contains 13 residues. The chain's CDR3 is CASKEAGLRSYTF. The CDR3, as DNA: TGCGCCAGCAAAGAGGCCGGTCTTCGAAGCTACACCTTC.

This clone was detected a few times. This sequence joins TRBV30 and TRBJ1-4, with D perhaps matching TRBD1 (6 bases). This CDR3 spans 15 amino acids. The germline V gene encodes CDR1 GTSNPN and CDR2 SVGIG (reference sequence). The germline V and J ends were trimmed by 1 base and 2 bases, with 11 bases remaining between them. This CDR3 is CAWSGLQGTNEKLFF. CDR3 bases: TGTGCCTGGAGTGGACTACAGGGTACTAATGAAAAACTGTTTTTT.

The V gene is TRBV19, the J gene TRBJ1-6; 8 bases are shared with TRBD1. With V trimmed by 4 bases and J by 5 bases, 4 bases remained unmatched. The germline CDR1 and CDR2 sequences are LNHDA and SQIVND (reference sequence). The CDR3 runs to 15 residues. CDR3 region: CASSSQGANNSPLHF. The CDR3 region has the DNA TGTGCCAGTAGTAGCCAGGGGGCTAATAATTCACCCCTCCACTTT.

The chain is built from TRBV30 and TRBJ2-3; 7 positions match TRBD2. CDR3 length: 14 residues. The trim removed 2 bases at V and 0 bases at J, leaving 2 bases unmatched. CDR1 is GTSNPN, CDR2 SVGIG, per germline (reference sequence). CDR3 sequence: CAWSNGGSTDTQYF. The CDR3 DNA reads TGTGCCTGGAGTAACGGGGGGAGCACAGATACGCAGTATTTT.

Worth noting for this clone: Other nucleotide sequences from this sample produce the same CDR3. The J gene is TRBJ1-5, the V gene TRBV6-1, with no clear D. CDR3 length equals 13 residues. CDR1 and CDR2 (germline): MNHNS, SASEGT. Trimming took off 2 bases at V and 4 bases at J, with 6 bases between the two ends. CDR3 DNA sequence: TGTGCCAGCAGTGAACTAGAAAATCAGCCCCAGCATTTT. It yields the protein CASSELENQPQHF.

J is TRBJ1-2 and V is TRBV28; the D is unclear. The germline V gene has CDR1 MDHEN and CDR2 SYDVKM. The CDR3 is 12 residues long. V shed 5 bases and J shed 2 bases, with 6 bases lying between them. CDR3 DNA sequence: TGTGCCAGCAGTCGTGTAAACTATGGCTACACCTTC. Residues: CASSRVNYGYTF.

The chain uses TRBV7-8 and TRBJ1-2, with D perhaps TRBD1 (6 bases). Germline V lookup: CDR1 SGHVS, CDR2 FQNEAQ. The CDR3 spans 12 residues. The CDR3 loop is CVGGRGGYGYTF. The CDR3 DNA is TGTGTCGGCGGCAGGGGTGGCTATGGCTACACCTTC.

The chain uses TRBV27 and TRBJ2-2; TRBD1 aligns across 9 bases. V was pared by 5 bases and J by 9 bases, with 16 bases of the junction left unmatched. The CDR3 length is 17 residues. Germline loops: CDR1 MNHEY, CDR2 SMNVEV (reference sequence). The CDR3 DNA reads TGTGCCAGCAGTCCAGGACAGGGGCTCCCGGCACCGTGGGAGCTGTTTTTT. Its translation is CASSPGQGLPAPWELFF.

This chain joins TRBV25-1 and TRBJ2-1, with TRBD2 matching over 9 bases. The CDR3 runs to 11 residues. J was trimmed by 13 bases and V by 7 bases; bases with no gene match: 5. The germline CDR1 and CDR2 sequences are MGHDK and SYGVNS. This CDR3 reads CASMGLADQFF. The CDR3 coding sequence is TGTGCCAGCATGGGACTAGCAGACCAGTTCTTC. Full variable domain (remainder filled in from reference TRBV25-1 and TRBJ2-1): EADIYQTPRYLVIGTGKKITLECSQTMGHDKMYWYQQDPGMELHLIHYSYGVNSTEKGDLSSESTVSRIRTEHFPLTLESARPSHTSQYLCASMGLADQFFGPGTRLTVL.

This rearrangement joins TRBV19 to TRBJ2-2; 7 nucleotides align to TRBD2. Germline CDR1 is LNHDA and CDR2 is SQIVND (reference sequence). The CDR3 contains 13 residues. V lost 4 bases and J lost 13; bases outside the gene matches: 9. CDR3 sequence (DNA): TGTGCCAGTAGTACCGCGGGAGCTGAAGGGCTGTTTTTT. Protein: CASSTAGAEGLFF.

The CDR3 is CASSLVSPLTDTQYF. The CDR3, as DNA: TGTGCCAGCAGCTTAGTCTCTCCCCTCACAGATACGCAGTATTTT. This rearrangement joins TRBV11-2 to TRBJ2-3; D uncertain. The germline CDR1 and CDR2 sequences are SGHAT and FQNNGV. Trimming stripped 1 base from V and 2 bases from J, with 10 bases between. The CDR3 covers 15 residues.

The V and J genes are TRBV15 and TRBJ2-6; 11 bases are shared with TRBD1. V trimming: 5 bases; J trimming: 2 bases; junction bases outside the gene matches: 8. CDR3 size: 18 residues. In germline, CDR1 is LNHNV, CDR2 YYDKDF (reference sequence). The CDR3 DNA follows: TGTGCCACCAGCGGGAGGACAGGGGGCGCGGCTGGGGCCAACGTCCTGACTTTC. It encodes CATSGRTGGAAGANVLTF.

CDR3 in DNA: TGCGCCAGCAGCTTGGGGGACAGCCTGAACACTGAAGCTTTCTTT. Translation: CASSLGDSLNTEAFF. The chain recombines TRBV5-1 with TRBJ1-1; 7 bases match TRBD1. The germline V gene encodes CDR1 SGHRS and CDR2 YFSETQ. The CDR3 is 15 amino acids. The ends lost 0 bases at V and 0 bases at J; junction bases unmatched: 2.

This chain uses TRBV5-6 with TRBJ1-6; weak D call: TRBD1 (5 bases). Germline-derived CDR1 and CDR2 are SGHDT and YYEEEE. The CDR3 has 16 residues. The V gene lost 2 bases and the J gene lost 0 bases, with 9 bases spanning the gap. Written as DNA, the CDR3 is TGTGCCAGCAGCTTCAGGACAAGCTCCTATAATTCACCCCTCCACTTT. This sequence encodes CASSFRTSSYNSPLHF.

This chain uses TRBV2 with TRBJ2-1; the D gene is possibly TRBD2 (6 bases). Germline V lookup: CDR1 SNHLY, CDR2 FYNNEI. This CDR3 is built from 11 residues. V lost 6 bases and J lost 16, with 16 bases in between. CDR3 DNA: TGTGCCAGCAGGGCGGGATTCCTGGAATTCTTC. It translates to CASRAGFLEFF.

The V and J genes are TRBV27 and TRBJ2-1, with 11 bases identical to TRBD1. J gave up 0 bases and V 5 bases, and 12 bases lay outside the gene matches. Per germline, CDR1 MNHEY and CDR2 SMNVEV (reference sequence). This CDR3 has 19 amino acids. In DNA, the CDR3 is TGTGCCAGCAGTCCAACGGACAGGGGGCCTCTGAGCTCCTACAATGAGCAGTTCTTC. Its translation: CASSPTDRGPLSSYNEQFF.

This chain joins TRBV7-2 and TRBJ1-2; TRBD1 aligns across 10 bases. Germline CDR1 SGHTA, CDR2 FQGNSA. This CDR3 is built from 14 residues. The V gene end was trimmed by 1 base and the J gene end by 7 bases; junction bases not matched to a gene: 3. CDR3 coding DNA: TGTGCCAGCAGCTTAGATGGGACAGGGGTTGGCTACACCTTC. Its protein is CASSLDGTGVGYTF.

The rearrangement joins TRBV4-3 to TRBJ2-1, with D perhaps matching TRBD2 (6 bases). CDR1 LGHNA and CDR2 YSLEER come from the germline V gene. This CDR3 region has 14 residues. Deletions cut 3 bases from V and 9 bases from J, with 15 bases between. The DNA of the CDR3 is TGCGCCAGCAGCCAGTTGACTAGTCGGGCTGAGCAGTTCTTC. This translates into CASSQLTSRAEQFF.

The chain recombines TRBV29-1 with TRBJ2-7; weak D call: TRBD2 (6 bases). Trimming removed 6 bases at V and 0 bases at J, with 12 bases between. The germline V gene has CDR1 SQVTM and CDR2 ANQGSEA. The CDR3 sequence is 13 residues long. CDR3 sequence reads: CSVRDSSSYEQYF. In DNA form, the CDR3 reads TGCAGCGTCAGGGACTCGAGCTCCTACGAGCAGTACTTC.

The chain couples TRBV10-3 to TRBJ2-7; 9 bases align to TRBD1. Germline trimming cut 2 bases from V and 1 base from J; bases unmatched to any gene: 3. There are 15 residues in the CDR3. Germline values: CDR1 ENHRY, CDR2 SYGVKD. The CDR3 here is CAISETGGASYEQYF. The CDR3 region has the DNA TGTGCCATCAGTGAGACAGGGGGCGCTTCCTACGAGCAGTACTTC.

The V call is TRBV5-8, the J call TRBJ1-5; 8 nucleotides agree with TRBD1. Germline loops: CDR1 SGHTS, CDR2 YDEGEE. CDR3 length: 15 amino acids. With 4 bases clipped from V and 4 bases from J, the junction kept 7 bases outside the gene matches. The CDR3 DNA reads as TGTGCCAGCAGCCACGGACAGGGCCCGAATCAGCCCCAGCATTTT. Its protein is CASSHGQGPNQPQHF. Supplemented by reference TRBV5-8 and TRBJ1-5, the full variable domain reads EAGVTQSPTHLIKTRGQQATLRCSPISGHTSVYWYQQALGLGLQFLLWYDEGEERNRGNFPPRFSGRQFPNYSSELNVNALELEDSALYLCASSHGQGPNQPQHFGDGTRLSIL.

The chain joins TRBV6-5 to TRBJ2-1, with 8 bases fitting TRBD1. The CDR3 covers 14 residues. Losses at the gene ends were 7 bases for V and 9 bases for J; bases not matched to a gene: 11. From germline, CDR1 is MNHEY and CDR2 SVGAGI. CDR3 in amino acids: CASTPGQGESEQFF. In DNA form, the CDR3 reads TGTGCCAGCACTCCCGGACAGGGAGAGAGTGAGCAGTTCTTC.

J is TRBJ1-5 and V is TRBV27, with 8 bases that match TRBD1. CDR1 MNHEY and CDR2 SMNVEV come from the germline V gene (reference sequence). The CDR3 sequence is 16 residues long. The trim removed 3 bases at V and 6 bases at J, leaving 10 bases unmatched. This CDR3 is CASSFQGAGSVQPQHF. CDR3 DNA sequence: TGTGCCAGCAGTTTTCAGGGGGCGGGCTCTGTTCAGCCCCAGCATTTT.

In its sample, this clone was seen once. The J gene is TRBJ2-3, the V gene TRBV7-2; 9 bases agree with TRBD2. The J segment lost 0 bases and the V segment lost 0 bases, leaving 7 bases of the junction unmatched. The CDR3 length is 18 residues. Germline V gene sequence: CDR1 SGHTA, CDR2 FQGNSA. CDR3 residues: CASSLAHSGGASTDTQYF. DNA of the CDR3: TGTGCCAGCAGCTTAGCCCATAGCGGGGGAGCTAGCACAGATACGCAGTATTTT.

This clone has just one count. CDR3 sequence reads: CASSLAVTLDTQYF. The CDR3 region has the DNA TGTGCCAGCAGCTTAGCGGTGACATTAGATACGCAGTATTTT. J is TRBJ2-3 and V is TRBV7-6; D is undetermined. The CDR3 sequence is 14 residues long. Trimming stripped 0 bases from V and 5 bases from J, with 9 bases between. Looked up from germline, CDR1 is SGHVS and CDR2 is FNYEAQ.

This clone was seen only a few times. The rearrangement links TRBV7-3 to TRBJ1-1; D might be TRBD1 (5 bases). V was pared by 5 bases and J by 5 bases, with 15 bases between. This CDR3 is built from 14 residues. Germline lookup yields CDR1 SGHTA and CDR2 FQGTGA. The chain's CDR3 is CASSRGTPGTEAFF. CDR3 nucleotides: TGTGCCAGCAGCCGGGGGACCCCGGGAACTGAAGCTTTCTTT.

V gene TRBV30 combines with J gene TRBJ1-5; TRBD1 is a possible D gene (6 bases). The CDR3 spans 14 residues. The V gene's germline CDR1 is GTSNPN and CDR2 SVGIG (reference sequence). V was trimmed by 3 bases and J by 6 bases, leaving 15 bases between them. The CDR3 DNA follows: TGTGCCTGGAGCTCTACAGGGTGGCCTCAGCCCCAGCATTTT. It translates to CAWSSTGWPQPQHF.

The CDR3 loop reads CASSLTGRGTFYEQYF. The CDR3 DNA follows: TGTGCCAGCAGCCTGACCGGCCGGGGGACCTTCTACGAGCAGTACTTC. This chain joins TRBV7-3 and TRBJ2-7; a possible D gene is TRBD2 (6 bases). CDR1 is SGHTA, CDR2 FQGTGA, per germline. The CDR3 runs to 16 residues. Trimming took 5 bases from V and 3 from J, leaving 20 bases between them.

This chain joins TRBV5-5 and TRBJ2-7; D ambiguous. The V and J ends lost 4 bases and 4 bases respectively, with 15 bases between them. This CDR3 region has 14 residues. From germline, CDR1 is SGHKS and CDR2 YYEKEE (reference sequence). In nucleotides, the CDR3 is TGTGCCAGCAGCCCACCGTACAGCTTTTACGAGCAGTACTTC. Translation: CASSPPYSFYEQYF.

The chain carries TRBV29-1 and TRBJ1-1; 9 positions match TRBD1. CDR1 is SQVTM, CDR2 ANQGSEA, per germline. The V and J ends lost 4 bases and 6 bases, in that order; junction bases with no gene match: 6. The CDR3 is made up of 13 amino acids. The CDR3 DNA sequence: TGCAGCGTTGTAACAGGGGGCAGGGCTGAAGCTTTCTTT. Translated, it gives CSVVTGGRAEAFF.

The chain recombines TRBV30 with TRBJ1-1, with a tentative D call TRBD1 (6 bases). The CDR3 runs to 10 residues. Germline CDR1 is GTSNPN and CDR2 is SVGIG (reference sequence). Trimming removed 5 bases at V and 12 bases at J, with 13 bases between. CDR3 sequence reads: CAWVQGHTFF. In nucleotides, the CDR3 is TGTGCCTGGGTCCAGGGACACACTTTCTTT.